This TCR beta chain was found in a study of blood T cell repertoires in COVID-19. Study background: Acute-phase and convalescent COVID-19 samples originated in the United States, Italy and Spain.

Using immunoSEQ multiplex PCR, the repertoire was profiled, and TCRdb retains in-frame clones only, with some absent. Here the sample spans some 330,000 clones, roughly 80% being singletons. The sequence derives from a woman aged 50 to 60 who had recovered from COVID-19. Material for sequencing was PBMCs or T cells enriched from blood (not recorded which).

DNA of the CDR3: TGCAGCGTTGAGGACAGGAATGTATACAATGAGCAGTTCTTC. Amino acid sequence: CSVEDRNVYNEQFF. The V and J genes are TRBV29-1 and TRBJ2-1; 7 nucleotides align to TRBD1. The CDR3 spans 14 residues. The J segment lost 4 bases and the V segment lost 3 bases, leaving 6 bases of the junction unmatched. Germline lookup yields CDR1 SQVTM and CDR2 ANQGSEA.